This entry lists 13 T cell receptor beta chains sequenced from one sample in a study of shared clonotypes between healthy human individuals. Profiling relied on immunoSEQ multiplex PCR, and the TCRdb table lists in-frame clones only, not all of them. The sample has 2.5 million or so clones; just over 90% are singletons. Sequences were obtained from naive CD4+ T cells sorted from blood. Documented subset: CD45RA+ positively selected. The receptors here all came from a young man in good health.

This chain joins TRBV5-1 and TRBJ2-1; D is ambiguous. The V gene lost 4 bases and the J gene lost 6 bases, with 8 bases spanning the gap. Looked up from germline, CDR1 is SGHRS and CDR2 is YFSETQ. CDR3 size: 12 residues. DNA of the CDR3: TGCGCCAGCAGCACCAAGGGCAATGAGCAGTTCTTC. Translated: CASSTKGNEQFF. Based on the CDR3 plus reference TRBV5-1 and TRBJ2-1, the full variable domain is KAGVTQTPRYLIKTRGQQVTLSCSPISGHRSVSWYQQTPGQGLQFLFEYFSETQRNKGNFPGRFSGRQFSNSRSEMNVSTLELGDSALYLCASSTKGNEQFFGPGTRLTVL.

CDR3 loop: CAWIGPGRPYEQYF. The CDR3 nucleotides are TGTGCCTGGATCGGACCAGGGAGACCCTACGAGCAGTACTTC. The rearrangement joins TRBV30 to TRBJ2-7; D might be TRBD1 or TRBD2, each matching 5 bases. CDR1 and CDR2 (germline): GTSNPN, SVGIG (reference sequence). Trimming pared 4 bases from V and 2 bases from J, leaving 15 bases between. This CDR3 spans 14 amino acids.

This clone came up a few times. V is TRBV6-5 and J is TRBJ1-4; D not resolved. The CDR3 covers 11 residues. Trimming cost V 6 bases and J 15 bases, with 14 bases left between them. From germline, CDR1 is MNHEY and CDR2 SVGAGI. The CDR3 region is CASSLGGRVFF. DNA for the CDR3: TGTGCCAGCAGCCTCGGAGGGAGGGTGTTTTTT.

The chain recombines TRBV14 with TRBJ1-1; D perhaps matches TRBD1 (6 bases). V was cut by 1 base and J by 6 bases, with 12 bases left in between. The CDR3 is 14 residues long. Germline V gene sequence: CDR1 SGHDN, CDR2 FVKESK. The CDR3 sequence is CASSQADSQPEAFF. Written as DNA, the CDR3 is TGTGCCAGCAGCCAAGCGGACAGCCAACCTGAAGCTTTCTTT. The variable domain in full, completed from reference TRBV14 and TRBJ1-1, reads EAGVTQFPSHSVIEKGQTVTLRCDPISGHDNLYWYRRVMGKEIKFLLHFVKESKQDESGMPNNRFLAERTGGTYSTLKVQPAELEDSGVYFCASSQADSQPEAFFGQGTRLTVV.

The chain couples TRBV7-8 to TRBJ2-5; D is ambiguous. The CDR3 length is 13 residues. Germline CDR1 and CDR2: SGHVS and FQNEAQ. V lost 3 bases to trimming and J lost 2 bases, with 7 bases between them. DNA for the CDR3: TGTGCCAGCAGCTTCCAAAGACAAGAGACCCAGTACTTC. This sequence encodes CASSFQRQETQYF.

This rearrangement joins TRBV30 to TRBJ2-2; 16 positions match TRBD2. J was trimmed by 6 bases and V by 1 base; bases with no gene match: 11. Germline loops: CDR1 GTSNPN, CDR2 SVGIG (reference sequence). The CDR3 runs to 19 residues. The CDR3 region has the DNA TGTGCCTGGAGTGATCCGGGACTAGCGGGGGGGCTTTTAGCCGGGGAGCTGTTTTTT. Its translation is CAWSDPGLAGGLLAGELFF.

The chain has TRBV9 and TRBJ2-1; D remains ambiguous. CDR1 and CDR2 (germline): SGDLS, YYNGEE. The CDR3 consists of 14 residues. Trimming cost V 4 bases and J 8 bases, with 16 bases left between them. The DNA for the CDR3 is TGTGCCAGCAGCCCCAGGACCCCTAGGGATGAGCAGTTCTTC. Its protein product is CASSPRTPRDEQFF.

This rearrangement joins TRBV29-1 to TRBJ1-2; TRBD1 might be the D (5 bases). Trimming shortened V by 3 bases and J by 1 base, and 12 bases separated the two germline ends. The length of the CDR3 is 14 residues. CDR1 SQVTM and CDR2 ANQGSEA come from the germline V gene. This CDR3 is CSVDRGEVNYGYTF. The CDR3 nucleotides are TGCAGCGTTGATCGGGGGGAGGTTAACTATGGCTACACCTTC.

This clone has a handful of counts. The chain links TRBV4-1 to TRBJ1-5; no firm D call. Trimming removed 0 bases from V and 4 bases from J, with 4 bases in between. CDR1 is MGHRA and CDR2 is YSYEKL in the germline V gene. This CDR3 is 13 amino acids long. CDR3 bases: TGCGCCAGCAGCCAAGATCTTAATCAGCCCCAGCATTTT. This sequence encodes CASSQDLNQPQHF.

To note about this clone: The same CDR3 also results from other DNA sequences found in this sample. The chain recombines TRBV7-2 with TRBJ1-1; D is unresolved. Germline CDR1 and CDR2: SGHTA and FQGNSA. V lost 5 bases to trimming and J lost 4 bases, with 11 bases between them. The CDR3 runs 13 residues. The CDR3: CASSLRRGTEAFF. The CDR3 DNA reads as TGTGCCAGCAGCCTCCGGCGGGGCACTGAAGCTTTCTTT.

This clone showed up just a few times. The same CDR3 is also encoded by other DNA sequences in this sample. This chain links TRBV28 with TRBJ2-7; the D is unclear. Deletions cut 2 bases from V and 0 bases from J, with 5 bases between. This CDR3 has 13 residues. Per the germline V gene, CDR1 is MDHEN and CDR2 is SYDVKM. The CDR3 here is CASSLSSSYEQYF. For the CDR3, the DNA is TGTGCCAGCAGTTTAAGCAGCTCCTACGAGCAGTACTTC.

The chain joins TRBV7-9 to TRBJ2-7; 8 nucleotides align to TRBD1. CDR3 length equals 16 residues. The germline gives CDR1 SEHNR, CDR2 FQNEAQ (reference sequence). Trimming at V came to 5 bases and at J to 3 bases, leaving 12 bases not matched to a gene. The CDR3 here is CASSRGLGQGFYEQYF. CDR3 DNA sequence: TGTGCCAGCAGCCGTGGCCTAGGACAGGGCTTCTACGAGCAGTACTTC.

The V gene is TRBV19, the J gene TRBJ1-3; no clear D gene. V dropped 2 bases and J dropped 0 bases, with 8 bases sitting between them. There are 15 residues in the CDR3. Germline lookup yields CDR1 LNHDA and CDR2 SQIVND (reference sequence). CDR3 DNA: TGTGCCAGTAGTATACCCTACAACTCTGGAAACACCATATATTTT. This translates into CASSIPYNSGNTIYF.